The rows below give T cell receptor beta chains drawn from one sample of a study of cytotoxic CD8 clonotypes in ibrutinib-treated CLL. Sequenced by immunoSEQ multiplex PCR; TCRdb stores in-frame clones only, minus some. The sample has around 60,000 clones, approximately 71% seen once. Source: PBMCs, taken after 12 months of ibrutinib treatment. These receptors came from a human donor with chronic lymphocytic leukemia. The CDR3 runs from the conserved cysteine through the conserved F or W. The D gene is left open where the match is weak. Size values are once, few and many counts, or a class for expanded clones, and some rows have none.

TRBJ2-3 | TRBV30 | - | - | CAWRNPLVSTDTQYF | TGTGCCTGGAGAAACCCGCTGGTGAGCACAGATACGCAGTATTTT
TRBJ1-1 | TRBV19 | TRBD1 | - | CASSIDQRGQGRNTEAFF | TGTGCCAGTAGTATAGATCAAAGGGGACAGGGTCGGAACACTGAAGCTTTCTTT
TRBJ2-3 | TRBV29-1 | - | - | CSVWQGLAQYF | TGCAGCGTTTGGCAAGGGTTGGCGCAGTATTTT
TRBJ2-3 | TRBV7-2 | - | - | CASSLEGDTQYF | TGTGCCAGCAGCTTAGAGGGGGATACGCAGTATTTT
TRBJ2-3 | TRBV29-1 | TRBD2 | once | CSVGEGYTDTQYF | TGCAGCGTTGGGGAGGGATACACAGATACGCAGTATTTT
TRBJ1-6 | TRBV5-1 | - | once | CASSLAWGSPLHF | TGCGCCAGCAGCTTGGCCTGGGGTTCACCCCTCCACTTT
TRBJ2-1 | TRBV19 | TRBD2 | - | CASSILAGNEQFF | TGTGCCAGTAGTATACTAGCGGGCAATGAGCAGTTCTTC
TRBJ1-2 | TRBV9 | - | - | CASSVGQGRFGYTF | TGTGCCAGCAGCGTAGGTCAAGGAAGGTTTGGCTACACCTTC
TRBJ2-5 | TRBV7-3 | TRBD2 | - | CASSLGLAGGPETQYF | TGTGCCAGCAGCTTGGGGCTAGCGGGAGGGCCAGAGACCCAGTACTTC
TRBJ2-7 | TRBV28 | - | - | CASSPRAQFYEQYF | TGTGCCAGCAGCCCCCGGGCTCAGTTCTACGAGCAGTACTTC
TRBJ2-7 | TRBV5-4 | - | - | CASSLPGLSSYEQYF | TGTGCCAGCAGCTTGCCGGGACTCAGCTCCTACGAGCAGTACTTC
TRBJ2-7 | TRBV4-1 | TRBD2 | - | CASSQALGLAYEQYF | TGCGCCAGCAGCCAAGCCCTCGGACTAGCCTACGAGCAGTACTTC
TRBJ2-3 | TRBV9 | - | - | CASSARPPDTQYF | TGTGCCAGCAGCGCCCGACCCCCAGATACGCAGTATTTT
TRBJ2-3 | TRBV11-1 | - | - | CASSYEIIGRPTQYF | TGTGCCAGCAGCTACGAAATAATAGGTAGACCTACGCAGTATTTT
TRBJ2-4 | TRBV4-2 | TRBD2 | - | CASSQGEASGSLAKNIQYF | TGTGCCAGCAGCCAAGGGGAGGCTAGCGGGAGTTTGGCCAAAAACATTCAGTACTTC
TRBJ2-3 | TRBV5-1 | - | - | CASSLAGDGTQYF | TGCGCCAGCAGCTTGGCTGGCGATGGTACGCAGTATTTT
TRBJ2-3 | TRBV4-2 | - | few | CASSQHTSPQGDTQYF | TGTGCCAGCAGCCAACATACTAGCCCTCAAGGGGATACGCAGTATTTT
TRBJ2-7 | TRBV5-4 | TRBD1 | once | CASSLGQGADEQYF | TGTGCCAGCAGCCTAGGACAGGGGGCGGACGAGCAGTACTTC
TRBJ2-5 | TRBV5-4 | TRBD2 | - | CASSLVLAGAETQYF | TGTGCCAGCAGCTTGGTACTAGCGGGAGCAGAGACCCAGTACTTC
TRBJ2-2 | TRBV6-4 | TRBD2 | - | CASSALAGPLANTGELFF | TGTGCCAGCAGCGCACTAGCGGGACCACTCGCGAACACCGGGGAGCTGTTTTTT
TRBJ2-5 | TRBV19 | TRBD1 | - | CASSPSPSGTGEETQYF | TGTGCCAGTAGCCCCTCCCCATCCGGGACAGGGGAAGAGACCCAGTACTTC
TRBJ2-5 | TRBV2 | - | - | CAATFGTAEETQYF | TGTGCCGCCACCTTCGGGACTGCAGAAGAGACCCAGTACTTC
TRBJ2-7 | TRBV10-3 | - | - | CAISVRGQRSYEQYF | TGTGCCATCAGTGTAAGAGGACAGAGATCCTACGAGCAGTACTTC
TRBJ2-7 | TRBV6-1 | - | - | CASRDSYEQYF | TGTGCCAGCAGGGACAGCTACGAGCAGTACTTC
TRBJ1-1 | TRBV6-5 | - | - | CASKGDVGGTEAFF | TGTGCCAGCAAAGGGGACGTCGGGGGGACTGAAGCTTTCTTT
TRBJ2-5 | TRBV5-6 | - | - | CASSLVDQETQYF | TGTGCCAGCAGCTTGGTTGACCAAGAGACCCAGTACTTC
TRBJ2-4 | TRBV18 | TRBD2 | - | CASSQLPTYQRETKNIQYF | TGTGCCAGCTCCCAACTCCCAACTTACCAGCGGGAGACCAAAAACATTCAGTACTTC
TRBJ2-7 | TRBV27 | - | few | CASTGSYPSYEQYF | TGTGCCAGCACAGGCTCCTATCCCTCCTACGAGCAGTACTTC
TRBJ2-7 | TRBV6-1 | TRBD2 | many | CASSRTGTSSYEQYF | TGTGCCAGCAGCCGAACCGGGACTAGTTCCTACGAGCAGTACTTC
TRBJ2-3 | TRBV7-2 | TRBD2 | - | CASSPGTSARTQYF | TGTGCCAGCAGCCCTGGGACTAGCGCACGTACGCAGTATTTT